This entry lists 4 T cell receptor beta chains sequenced from one sample in a study of cytomegalovirus exposure and HLA in healthy donors. Assay: immunoSEQ multiplex PCR; the TCRdb copy retains only in-frame clones and omits some. The repertoire holds about 330,000 clones, about nine tenths seen once, with roughly 1.2% in the top ten. Sequenced input: PBMCs. These receptors were taken from a woman aged 25 to 39 in good health and CMV-seropositive.

The rearrangement uses TRBV10-3 and TRBJ1-1, with TRBD1 as a possible D gene (6 bases). CDR1 is ENHRY, CDR2 SYGVKD, per germline. The germline V and J ends were trimmed by 6 bases and 1 base, with 12 bases remaining between them. The CDR3 totals 14 residues. The CDR3 region has the DNA TGTGCCATCAGAGACAAACAGGGGAACACTGAAGCTTTCTTT. It codes for CAIRDKQGNTEAFF.

The V call is TRBV21-1, the J call TRBJ2-7; TRBD2 is the table's D call and was not checked against the DNA. TRBV21-1 is a pseudogene. The CDR3 totals 11 residues. Here the CDR3 reads CASPTSSEQYF. The CDR3 DNA reads TGTGCCAGCCCGACTAGCTCCGAGCAGTACTTC.

The gene calls are TRBV6-6 and TRBJ2-1; a possible D gene is TRBD2 (6 bases). This CDR3 is 14 amino acids long. The V end was cut by 6 bases, the J end by 6 bases, with 15 bases between. Germline CDR1 MNHNY, CDR2 SVGAGI (reference sequence). The CDR3 is CASSPLGLSNEQFF. The CDR3 coding sequence is TGTGCCAGCAGCCCCCTGGGACTCTCCAATGAGCAGTTCTTC.

In nucleotides, the CDR3 is TGTGCCAGCAGCCACAGCGGGGGGGGCAATGAGCAGTTCTTC. It specifies CASSHSGGGNEQFF. This sequence joins TRBV4-2 and TRBJ2-1, with 10 bases identical to TRBD2. Germline V gene data show CDR1 as LGHNA and CDR2 as YNFKEQ. CDR3 size: 14 residues. The V and J ends lost 3 bases and 6 bases, in that order; junction bases with no gene match: 2.